What follows are 14 T cell receptor beta chains derived from one specimen sequenced in a study of blood T cell repertoires in COVID-19 (dated by TCRdb to 2020 to 2022). The receptor library was made with the immunoSEQ multiplex PCR assay. TCRdb obtained this table from immuneACCESS and retained in-frame rearrangements with V and J assigned. These tables miss some clones; where compared with another copy, unresolved V genes account for less than half of the shortfall, and the remainder is unexplained. The sample table contains some 430,000 clones; only one count was recorded for 90% of them. Of the sample, more than 0.55% is held by the ten largest clones. Sequencing was done on a sample of PBMCs or T cells enriched from blood (not recorded which). All receptors come from a man younger than 35 who had recovered from COVID-19.

J is TRBJ2-7 and V is TRBV18; 12 bases fit TRBD2. CDR3 length: 16 amino acids. Germline lookup yields CDR1 KGHSH and CDR2 LQKENI. Losses at the gene ends were 4 bases for V and 2 bases for J; bases not matched to a gene: 6. This chain's CDR3 is CASSRTSGNNPYEQYF. The DNA for the CDR3 is TGTGCCAGCTCACGGACTAGCGGGAACAATCCCTACGAGCAGTACTTC.

The chain joins TRBV18 to TRBJ1-1, with D perhaps TRBD1 (6 bases). The length of the CDR3 is 15 residues. V was cut by 3 bases and J by 1 base, with 12 bases left in between. From germline, CDR1 is KGHSH and CDR2 LQKENI. The CDR3 DNA is TGTGCCAGCTCACCGTTTACAGGGAGGAACACTGAAGCTTTCTTT. Protein: CASSPFTGRNTEAFF.

The J gene is TRBJ2-7, the V gene TRBV12-3 or TRBV12-4, with 9 bases identical to TRBD1. This CDR3 is 12 amino acids long. Germline trimming cut 7 bases from V and 4 bases from J; bases unmatched to any gene: 2. The CDR3 protein is CASMDRGYEQYF. CDR3 DNA: TGTGCCAGCATGGACAGGGGATACGAGCAGTACTTC.

The chain joins TRBV29-1 to TRBJ2-7; 11 positions agree with TRBD1. CDR3 length: 13 amino acids. Trimming at V came to 5 bases and at J to 3 bases, leaving 3 bases not matched to a gene. Germline V gene data show CDR1 as SQVTM and CDR2 as ANQGSEA. DNA for the CDR3: TGCAGCGTTTCAGGGACAGGGGGCTACGAGCAGTACTTC. Its translation: CSVSGTGGYEQYF.

This chain connects TRBV5-6 to TRBJ1-1, with 7 bases that match TRBD1. This CDR3 region has 15 residues. Trimming cost V 3 bases and J 8 bases; bases outside gene matches: 13. Germline V gene sequence: CDR1 SGHDT, CDR2 YYEEEE. The DNA of the CDR3 is TGTGCCAGCAGCTCCCACTCTGGTCTGGACAGGGAAGCTTTCTTT. It is translated as CASSSHSGLDREAFF.

This chain links TRBV27 with TRBJ2-2; a weak D match, TRBD2 (6 bases). Germline values: CDR1 MNHEY, CDR2 SMNVEV (reference sequence). The CDR3 is 15 amino acids. Trimming left V 8 bases short and J 2 bases short, with 15 bases between. The CDR3 region has the DNA TGTGCCAGCGGTGTTAGCGGCCTCAACACCGGGGAGCTGTTTTTT. Translated, it gives CASGVSGLNTGELFF.

This rearrangement joins TRBV5-1 to TRBJ1-3; D is ambiguous. Germline V gives CDR1 SGHRS, CDR2 YFSETQ. This CDR3 spans 13 amino acids. Trimming took 4 bases from V and 5 from J, leaving 10 bases between them. CDR3 nucleotide sequence: TGCGCCAGCAGCCCCGGGGAGCGAAACACCATATATTTT. Translating gives CASSPGERNTIYF.

In this sample, this clone turned up once. The chain is built from TRBV5-4 and TRBJ2-1, with D maybe TRBD1 (5 bases). The CDR3 spans 13 residues. V lost 4 bases, J lost 9 bases, and 14 bases lay in between. Germline V CDR1 and CDR2: SGHNT, YYREEE (reference sequence). The CDR3 DNA is TGTGCCAGCAGCACGGACATGCCCATTGAGCAGTTCTTC. The encoded protein is CASSTDMPIEQFF.

The chain recombines TRBV28 with TRBJ1-5; 10 bases match TRBD1. CDR1 and CDR2 (germline): MDHEN, SYDVKM. CDR3 length equals 18 residues. V lost 9 bases and J lost 5; bases outside the gene matches: 19. The CDR3 DNA follows: TGTGCCAGTCGGTACCGGGACAGGGGATTGAGGCTCTATCAGCCCCAGCATTTT. Translation: CASRYRDRGLRLYQPQHF.

The chain carries TRBV6-5 and TRBJ1-4; weak D call: TRBD1 (5 bases). The germline CDR1 and CDR2 sequences are MNHEY and SVGAGI. The CDR3 contains 15 residues. Trimming removed 5 bases from V and 4 bases from J, with 14 bases in between. CDR3 in amino acids: CASSRNWGDNEKLFF. The DNA of the CDR3 is TGTGCCAGCAGTCGAAATTGGGGGGATAATGAAAAACTGTTTTTT.

The chain combines TRBV7-9 with TRBJ2-7, with a weak D call TRBD1 (6 bases). V lost 5 bases and J 3 bases, leaving 11 bases between the germline ends. CDR1 and CDR2 from the germline V gene are SEHNR and FQNEAQ (reference sequence). The CDR3 is made up of 13 amino acids. The CDR3 loop reads CASSLDRNYEQYF. DNA for the CDR3: TGTGCCAGCAGCCTCGACAGGAACTACGAGCAGTACTTC.

The rearrangement uses TRBV27 and TRBJ2-1, with unresolved D. This CDR3 region has 12 residues. V was shortened by 5 bases and J by 5 bases, with 7 bases between the two germline ends. Germline V gene data show CDR1 as MNHEY and CDR2 as SMNVEV (reference sequence). CDR3 coding DNA: TGTGCCAGCAGTGGGCACAACAATGAGCAGTTCTTC. Its translation is CASSGHNNEQFF.

V gene TRBV10-3 combines with J gene TRBJ1-1; no definite D call. The CDR3 totals 14 residues. V lost 6 bases and J 3 bases, leaving 14 bases between the germline ends. The germline CDR1 and CDR2 sequences are ENHRY and SYGVKD. The CDR3 nucleotides are TGTGCCATCAGAGATTCCTCCGGGGACACTGAAGCTTTCTTT. Its protein product is CAIRDSSGDTEAFF.

Concerning this clone: Other DNA sequences of this sample code for an identical CDR3. The rearrangement links TRBV5-1 to TRBJ2-7; D gene unclear. The CDR3 has 13 residues. V was pared by 5 bases and J by 0 bases, with 9 bases between. From germline, CDR1 is SGHRS and CDR2 YFSETQ. The CDR3 DNA follows: TGCGCCAGCAGTCTTGACTTCTCCTACGAGCAGTACTTC. Translated, it gives CASSLDFSYEQYF.